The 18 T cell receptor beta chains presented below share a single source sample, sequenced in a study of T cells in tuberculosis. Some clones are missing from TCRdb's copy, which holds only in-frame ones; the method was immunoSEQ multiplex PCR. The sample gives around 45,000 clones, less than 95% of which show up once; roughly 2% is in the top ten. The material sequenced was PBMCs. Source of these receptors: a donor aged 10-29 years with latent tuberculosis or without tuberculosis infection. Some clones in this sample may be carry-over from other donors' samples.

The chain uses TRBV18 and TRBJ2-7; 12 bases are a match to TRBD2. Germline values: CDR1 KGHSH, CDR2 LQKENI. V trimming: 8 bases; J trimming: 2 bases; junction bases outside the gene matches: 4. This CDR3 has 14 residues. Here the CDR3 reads CASRLAGAPYEQYF. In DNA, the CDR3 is TGTGCCAGCCGACTAGCGGGAGCTCCCTACGAGCAGTACTTC. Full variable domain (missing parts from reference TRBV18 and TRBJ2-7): NAGVMQNPRHLVRRRGQEARLRCSPMKGHSHVYWYRQLPEEGLKFMVYLQKENIIDESGMPKERFSAEFPKEGPSILRIQQVVRGDSAAYFCASRLAGAPYEQYFGPGTRLTVT.

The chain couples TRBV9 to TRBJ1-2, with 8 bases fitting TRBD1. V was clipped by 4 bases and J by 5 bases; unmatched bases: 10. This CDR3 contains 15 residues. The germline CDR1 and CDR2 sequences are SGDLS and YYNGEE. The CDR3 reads CASSPRTGPRYGYTF. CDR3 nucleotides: TGTGCCAGCAGCCCCCGGACAGGGCCACGTTATGGCTACACCTTC.

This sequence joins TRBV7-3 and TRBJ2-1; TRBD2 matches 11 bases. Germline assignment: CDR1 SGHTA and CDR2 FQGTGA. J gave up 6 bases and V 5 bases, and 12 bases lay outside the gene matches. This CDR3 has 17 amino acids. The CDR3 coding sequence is TGTGCCAGCAGCCTATGGTCGTCGACTAGCGGGACCAATGAGCAGTTCTTC. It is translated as CASSLWSSTSGTNEQFF.

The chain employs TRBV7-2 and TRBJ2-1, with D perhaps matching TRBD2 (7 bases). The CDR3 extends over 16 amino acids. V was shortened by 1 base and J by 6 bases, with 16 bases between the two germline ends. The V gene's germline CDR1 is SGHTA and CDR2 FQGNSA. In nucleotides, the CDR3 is TGTGCCAGCAGCTTAGTCGTTGCGGGGGCGGGCAATGAGCAGTTCTTC. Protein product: CASSLVVAGAGNEQFF.

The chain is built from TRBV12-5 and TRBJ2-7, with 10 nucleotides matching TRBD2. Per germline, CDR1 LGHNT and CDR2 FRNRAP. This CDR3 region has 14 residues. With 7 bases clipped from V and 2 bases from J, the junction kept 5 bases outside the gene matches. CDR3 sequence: CASASSGSTYEQYF. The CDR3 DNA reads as TGTGCTAGTGCTTCTAGCGGGAGCACCTACGAGCAGTACTTC.

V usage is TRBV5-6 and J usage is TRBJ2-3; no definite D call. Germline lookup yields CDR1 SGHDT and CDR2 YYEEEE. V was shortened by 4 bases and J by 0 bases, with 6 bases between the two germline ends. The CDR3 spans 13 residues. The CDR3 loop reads CASSVSSTDTQYF. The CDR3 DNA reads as TGTGCCAGCAGCGTTAGCAGCACAGATACGCAGTATTTT. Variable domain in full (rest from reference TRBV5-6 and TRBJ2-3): DAGVTQSPTHLIKTRGQQVTLRCSPKSGHDTVSWYQQALGQGPQFIFQYYEEEERQRGNFPDRFSGHQFPNYSSELNVNALLLGDSALYLCASSVSSTDTQYFGPGTRLTVL.

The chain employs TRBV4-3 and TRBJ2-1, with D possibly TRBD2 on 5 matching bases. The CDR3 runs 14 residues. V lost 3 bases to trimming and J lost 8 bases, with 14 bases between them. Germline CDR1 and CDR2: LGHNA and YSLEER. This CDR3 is CASSQAGFAHEQFF. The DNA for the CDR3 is TGCGCCAGCAGCCAGGCGGGTTTCGCTCATGAGCAGTTCTTC.

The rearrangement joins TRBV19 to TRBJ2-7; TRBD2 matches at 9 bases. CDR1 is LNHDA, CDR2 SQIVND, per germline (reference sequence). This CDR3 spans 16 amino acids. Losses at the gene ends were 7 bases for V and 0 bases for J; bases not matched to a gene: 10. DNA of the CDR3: TGTGCCAGTAAGAGGGTTTCTAGCGGGACCTCCTACGAGCAGTACTTC. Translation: CASKRVSSGTSYEQYF.

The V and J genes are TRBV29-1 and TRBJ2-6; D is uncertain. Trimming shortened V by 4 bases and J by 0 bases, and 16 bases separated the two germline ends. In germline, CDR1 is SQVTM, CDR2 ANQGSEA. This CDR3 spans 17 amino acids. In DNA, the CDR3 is TGCAGCGTTGTAGGTAGAGAGGATTTCTCTGGGGCCAACGTCCTGACTTTC. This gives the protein CSVVGREDFSGANVLTF.

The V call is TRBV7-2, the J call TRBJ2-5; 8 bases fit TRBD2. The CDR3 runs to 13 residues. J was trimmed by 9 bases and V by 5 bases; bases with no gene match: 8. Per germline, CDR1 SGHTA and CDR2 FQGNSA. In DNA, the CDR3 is TGTGCCAGCAGCCAGCGGGGGCAGAGGGCCCAGTACTTC. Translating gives CASSQRGQRAQYF.

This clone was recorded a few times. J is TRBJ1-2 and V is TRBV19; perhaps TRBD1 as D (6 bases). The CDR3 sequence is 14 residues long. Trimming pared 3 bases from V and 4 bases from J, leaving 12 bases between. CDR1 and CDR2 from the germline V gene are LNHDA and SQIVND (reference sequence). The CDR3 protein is CASSINTGPYGYTF. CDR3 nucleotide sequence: TGTGCCAGTAGTATTAATACAGGGCCCTATGGCTACACCTTC.

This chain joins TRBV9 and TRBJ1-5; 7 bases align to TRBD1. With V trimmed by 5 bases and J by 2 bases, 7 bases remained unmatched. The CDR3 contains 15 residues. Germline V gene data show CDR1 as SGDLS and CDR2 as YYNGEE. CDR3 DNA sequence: TGTGCCAGCAGTCAAGGGGGCAGGGGCAATCAGCCCCAGCATTTT. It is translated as CASSQGGRGNQPQHF.

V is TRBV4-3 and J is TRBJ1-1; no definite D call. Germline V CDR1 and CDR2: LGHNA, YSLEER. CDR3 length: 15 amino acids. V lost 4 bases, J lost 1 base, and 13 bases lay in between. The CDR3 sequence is CASSRLTGGNTEAFF. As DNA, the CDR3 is TGCGCCAGCAGCCGGTTGACGGGAGGGAACACTGAAGCTTTCTTT.

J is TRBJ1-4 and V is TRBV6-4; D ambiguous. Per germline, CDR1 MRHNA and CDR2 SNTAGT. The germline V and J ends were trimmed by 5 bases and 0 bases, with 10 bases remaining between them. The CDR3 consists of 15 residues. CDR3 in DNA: TGTGCCAGCAGTAAAGAAGCGGCAACTAATGAAAAACTGTTTTTT. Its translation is CASSKEAATNEKLFF.

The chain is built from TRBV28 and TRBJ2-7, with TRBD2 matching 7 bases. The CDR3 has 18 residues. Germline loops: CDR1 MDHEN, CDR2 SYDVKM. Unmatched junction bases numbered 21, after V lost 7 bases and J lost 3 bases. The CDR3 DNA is TGTGCCAGCATCCCTCAGGACACAGTGGGACTACGCAACTACGAGCAGTACTTC. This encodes CASIPQDTVGLRNYEQYF. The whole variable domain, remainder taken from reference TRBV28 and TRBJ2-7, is DVKVTQSSRYLVKRTGEKVFLECVQDMDHENMFWYRQDPGLGLRLIYFSYDVKMKEKGDIPEGYSVSREKKERFSLILESASTNQTSMYLCASIPQDTVGLRNYEQYFGPGTRLTVT.

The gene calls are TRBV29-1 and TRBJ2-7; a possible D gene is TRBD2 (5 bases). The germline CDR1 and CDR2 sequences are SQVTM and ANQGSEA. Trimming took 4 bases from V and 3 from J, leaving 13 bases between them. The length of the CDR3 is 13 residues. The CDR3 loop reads CSVASRRGYEQYF. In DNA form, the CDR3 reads TGCAGCGTTGCGTCAAGACGGGGCTACGAGCAGTACTTC.

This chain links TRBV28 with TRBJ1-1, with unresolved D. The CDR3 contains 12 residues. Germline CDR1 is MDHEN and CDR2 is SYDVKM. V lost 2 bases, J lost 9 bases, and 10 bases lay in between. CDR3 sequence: CASSLRRRKAFF. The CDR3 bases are TGTGCCAGCAGTTTACGTCGTAGAAAAGCTTTCTTT.

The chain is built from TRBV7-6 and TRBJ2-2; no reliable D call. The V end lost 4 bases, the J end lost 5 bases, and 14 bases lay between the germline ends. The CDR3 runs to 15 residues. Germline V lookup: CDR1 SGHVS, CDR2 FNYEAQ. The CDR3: CASSSLGTGTGELFF. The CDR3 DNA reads TGTGCCAGCAGCTCCCTTGGTACTGGTACCGGGGAGCTGTTTTTT.